This record covers a single TCR beta chain. The V gene end was trimmed by 5 bases and the J gene end by 3 bases; junction bases not matched to a gene: 10. Germline V gene lookup returns CDR1 SGHNT and CDR2 YYREEE (reference sequence). This CDR3 spans 15 amino acids. Original handling: Estimation of nucleated cell counts relied on the amplification of reference gene primers. Libraries were prepared by immunoSEQ multiplex PCR; TCRdb keeps only in-frame clonotypes and omits some of them. The DNA was the basis for D and trimming; V, J and clone size are from that table. The repertoire includes about 220,000 clones, 83% of them detected once, and about 2.5% sits in the top ten. The sample is drawn from a study of blood T cell repertoires in COVID-19. On the study more broadly: Samples representing acute and convalescent COVID-19 were sourced from the United States, Italy and Spain. Sample material is recorded as cDNA or gDNA derived from T cells, B-cell-depleted T cells, or PBMCs.

The J gene is TRBJ2-7, the V gene TRBV5-4, with 8 positions matching TRBD2. Input material: peripheral blood. The TCR originated in a woman aged 40 to 49 with active or convalescent COVID-19. CDR3 residues: CASSAATSGSYEQYF. The CDR3 nucleotides are TGTGCCAGCAGTGCGGCCACTAGCGGAAGCTACGAGCAGTACTTC.